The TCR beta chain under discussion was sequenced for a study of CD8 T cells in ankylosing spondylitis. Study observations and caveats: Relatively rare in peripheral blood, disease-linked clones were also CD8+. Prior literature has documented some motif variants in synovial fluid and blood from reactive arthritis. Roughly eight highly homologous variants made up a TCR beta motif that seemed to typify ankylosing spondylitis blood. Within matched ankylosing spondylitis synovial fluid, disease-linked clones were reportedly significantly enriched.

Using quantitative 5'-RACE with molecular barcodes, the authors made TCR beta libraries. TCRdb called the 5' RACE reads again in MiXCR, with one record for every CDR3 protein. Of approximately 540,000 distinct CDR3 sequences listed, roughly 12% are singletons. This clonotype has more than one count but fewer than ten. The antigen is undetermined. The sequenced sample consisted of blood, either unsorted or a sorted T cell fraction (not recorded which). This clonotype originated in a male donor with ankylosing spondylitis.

The CDR3 DNA reads TGCAGTGCTAACCTTGGGTTATGGGGGCAGTATTTT. Its translation: CSANLGLWGQYF. The V call is TRBV20-1, the J call TRBJ2-3; D gene ambiguous. The CDR3 covers 12 residues. The germline V and J ends were trimmed by 4 bases and 11 bases, with 16 bases remaining between them. The germline gives CDR1 DFQATT, CDR2 SNEGSKA (reference sequence).